The 27 T cell receptor beta chains given below trace back to one sample, sequenced in a study of T cell responses to AZD1222 COVID-19 vaccine. Here immunoSEQ multiplex PCR was the method, and the copy in TCRdb shows in-frame clones only, minus some. This sample has roughly 150,000 clones, with approximately 90% found just once. This material consisted of peripheral blood, taken 28 days after the second AZD1222 dose. The receptors here all came from an adult who received the AZD1222 COVID-19 vaccine.

As regards this clone: Distinct nucleotide sequences in the sample also encode this CDR3. The rearrangement links TRBV10-3 to TRBJ1-5; the D gene is possibly TRBD1 (6 bases). The V and J ends lost 3 bases and 0 bases respectively, with 9 bases between them. CDR1 and CDR2 from the germline V gene are ENHRY and SYGVKD. This CDR3 comprises 15 residues. The CDR3 nucleotides read TGTGCCATCAGTGAAGGACAGTATAGCAATCAGCCCCAGCATTTT. It is translated as CAISEGQYSNQPQHF.

The chain uses TRBV7-9 and TRBJ1-4; TRBD1 aligns across 8 bases. This CDR3 has 15 residues. V was clipped by 1 base and J by 8 bases; unmatched bases: 6. Looked up from germline, CDR1 is SEHNR and CDR2 is FQNEAQ (reference sequence). As DNA, the CDR3 is TGTGCCAGCAGCTTAGGGACAGGGCGAAGGGAAAAACTGTTTTTT. Its translation is CASSLGTGRREKLFF.

The V and J genes are TRBV28 and TRBJ2-1; D gene unclear. The V end lost 5 bases, the J end lost 7 bases, and 6 bases lay between the germline ends. CDR1 MDHEN and CDR2 SYDVKM come from the germline V gene. The CDR3 length is 11 residues. This CDR3 reads CASSLGNEQFF. The DNA for the CDR3 is TGTGCCAGCAGTCTAGGGAATGAGCAGTTCTTC.

This clone was counted only a few times. The rearrangement uses TRBV10-3 and TRBJ1-1; TRBD1 matches at 11 bases. The CDR3 runs 15 residues. The trim removed 9 bases at V and 0 bases at J, leaving 6 bases unmatched. From germline, CDR1 is ENHRY and CDR2 SYGVKD. The CDR3: CAISDRGRVNTEAFF. As DNA, the CDR3 is TGTGCCATATCGGACAGGGGGCGAGTGAACACTGAAGCTTTCTTT.

The sample holds many counts of this clone. The gene calls are TRBV6-5 and TRBJ1-1; maybe TRBD1 (6 bases). Germline loops: CDR1 MNHEY, CDR2 SVGAGI. V lost 4 bases and J 8 bases, leaving 11 bases between the germline ends. The CDR3 runs 12 residues. CDR3: CASSSIDREAFF. The CDR3 nucleotides are TGTGCCAGCAGTTCCATCGACAGGGAAGCTTTCTTT.

CDR3 amino acids: CASSNRDRDLGANYGYTF. CDR3 DNA: TGTGCCAGTAGTAACCGGGACAGGGATTTGGGGGCTAACTATGGCTACACCTTC. The chain uses TRBV19 and TRBJ1-2, with 9 bases lining up with TRBD1. Per germline, CDR1 LNHDA and CDR2 SQIVND (reference sequence). The CDR3 loop spans 18 amino acids. Germline trimming cut 4 bases from V and 0 bases from J; bases unmatched to any gene: 12.

The chain uses TRBV27 and TRBJ2-6, with 7 nucleotides matching TRBD1. The CDR3 totals 13 residues. The V segment lost 4 bases and the J segment 14 bases; nucleotides outside the gene matches: 8. Germline lookup yields CDR1 MNHEY and CDR2 SMNVEV (reference sequence). DNA for the CDR3: TGTGCCAGCAGTTCCTTAGGGACAGCCATCCTGACTTTC. Translation gives CASSSLGTAILTF. Using reference TRBV27 and TRBJ2-6 for the parts outside the CDR3, the full variable domain is EAQVTQNPRYLITVTGKKLTVTCSQNMNHEYMSWYRQDPGLGLRQIYYSMNVEVTDKGDVPEGYKVSRKEKRNFPLILESPSPNQTSLYFCASSSLGTAILTFGAGSRLTVL.

The table lists this clone with a count of one. The chain recombines TRBV5-5 with TRBJ2-7; no clear D gene. V lost 4 bases and J 3 bases, leaving 14 bases between the germline ends. This CDR3 spans 14 amino acids. CDR1 SGHKS and CDR2 YYEKEE come from the germline V gene (reference sequence). Written as DNA, the CDR3 is TGTGCCAGCAGCCTGTCATCCGGACGCTACGAGCAGTACTTC. Translation gives CASSLSSGRYEQYF.

This chain uses TRBV4-1 with TRBJ2-7, with unresolved D. This CDR3 region has 15 residues. V lost 1 base to trimming and J lost 5 bases, with 15 bases between them. Germline CDR1 and CDR2: MGHRA and YSYEKL. The CDR3 nucleotides are TGCGCCAGCAGCCAAGTGCAGGCGGTTGGGGACGAGCAGTACTTC. Its protein is CASSQVQAVGDEQYF.

The rearrangement joins TRBV5-1 to TRBJ2-3; perhaps TRBD2 as D (6 bases). Per the germline V gene, CDR1 is SGHRS and CDR2 is YFSETQ. The CDR3 loop spans 14 amino acids. Deletions cut 6 bases from V and 6 bases from J, with 17 bases between. CDR3 in DNA: TGCGCCAGCAAAGCGGGCAGCAACTCGGATACGCAGTATTTT. Translated: CASKAGSNSDTQYF.

The chain is built from TRBV7-8 and TRBJ2-4, with D uncertain. Germline CDR1 and CDR2: SGHVS and FQNEAQ. V lost 4 bases, J lost 5 bases, and 9 bases lay in between. The length of the CDR3 is 13 residues. In DNA form, the CDR3 reads TGTGCCAGCAGCTCCCGTGGTGAAAACATTCAGTACTTC. Translating it yields CASSSRGENIQYF.

The V and J genes are TRBV4-3 and TRBJ1-6; perhaps TRBD1 as D (5 bases). The germline CDR1 and CDR2 sequences are LGHNA and YSLEER. The CDR3 consists of 16 residues. Trimming left V 0 bases short and J 6 bases short, with 12 bases between. The CDR3 DNA sequence: TGCGCCAGCAGCCAAGAGTGGGGGGTAGCTAATTCACCCCTCCACTTT. This gives the protein CASSQEWGVANSPLHF.

This chain uses TRBV6-5 with TRBJ2-3; D remains unclear. From germline, CDR1 is MNHEY and CDR2 SVGAGI. The CDR3 runs 14 residues. V lost 7 bases, J lost 6 bases, and 17 bases lay in between. CDR3 DNA sequence: TGTGCCAGCACCACCAGGATGACTCGGGATACGCAGTATTTT. This gives the protein CASTTRMTRDTQYF.

This chain connects TRBV2 to TRBJ1-5, with D tentatively TRBD1 (5 bases). The CDR3 consists of 14 residues. Germline lookup yields CDR1 SNHLY and CDR2 FYNNEI. Trimming stripped 4 bases from V and 9 bases from J, with 16 bases between. The CDR3 DNA is TGTGCCAGCAGTGCGTCCAGGGCAATTTCGCCCCAGCATTTT. This translates into CASSASRAISPQHF.

This sequence joins TRBV7-6 and TRBJ2-2; no firm D call. V gave up 3 bases and J gave up 0 bases, with 5 bases separating them. Germline V CDR1 and CDR2: SGHVS, FNYEAQ. The CDR3 runs 14 residues. The CDR3 sequence: CASSFYPNTGELFF. The DNA for the CDR3 is TGTGCCAGCAGCTTTTACCCGAACACCGGGGAGCTGTTTTTT. Complete variable domain (other parts from reference TRBV7-6 and TRBJ2-2): GAGVSQSPRYKVTKRGQDVALRCDPISGHVSLYWYRQALGQGPEFLTYFNYEAQQDKSGLPNDRFSAERPEGSISTLTIQRTEQRDSAMYRCASSFYPNTGELFFGEGSRLTVL.

The CDR3 spells CASSKVGVGETQYF. The DNA of the CDR3 is TGTGCCAGCAGCAAAGTAGGGGTCGGGGAGACCCAGTACTTC. The J gene is TRBJ2-5, the V gene TRBV21-1; TRBD1, the D gene given by the table, was not confirmed from the DNA. TRBV21-1 is labeled a pseudogene. There are 14 residues in the CDR3.

With respect to this clone: Other nucleotide sequences in the sample specify the same CDR3. The CDR3 nucleotides are TGCGCCAGCAGCCCGGGACAGGGATCCTACGAGCAGTACTTC. This gives the protein CASSPGQGSYEQYF. The chain carries TRBV4-1 and TRBJ2-7, with TRBD1 identical over 9 bases. The CDR3 sequence is 14 residues long. CDR1 and CDR2 (germline): MGHRA, YSYEKL. With 4 bases clipped from V and 1 base from J, the junction kept 2 bases outside the gene matches.

The genes are TRBV14 and TRBJ2-7; 13 positions match TRBD2. CDR3 size: 16 residues. V gave up 4 bases and J gave up 1 base; unmatched junction bases: 4. Germline V gives CDR1 SGHDN, CDR2 FVKESK. CDR3 sequence: CASSPLTSGGSYEQYF. The CDR3 bases are TGTGCCAGCAGCCCCCTGACTAGCGGGGGGTCCTACGAGCAGTACTTC.

This sequence joins TRBV11-3 and TRBJ2-7; 7 nucleotides match TRBD1. The CDR3 is 15 residues long. CDR1 and CDR2 from the germline V gene are SGHNT and YENEEA. Losses at the gene ends were 2 bases for V and 0 bases for J; bases not matched to a gene: 4. CDR3 in amino acids: CASSLSRDSSYEQYF. The DNA of the CDR3 is TGTGCCAGCAGCTTAAGTCGGGACAGCTCCTACGAGCAGTACTTC.

This clone was recorded only once. The gene calls are TRBV10-3 and TRBJ1-5; 8 nucleotides agree with TRBD1. The V and J ends lost 4 bases and 4 bases, in that order; junction bases with no gene match: 9. The length of the CDR3 is 16 residues. Per germline, CDR1 ENHRY and CDR2 SYGVKD. CDR3 amino acids: CAISGGGTGGNQPQHF. DNA of the CDR3: TGTGCCATCAGTGGTGGCGGGACAGGTGGTAATCAGCCCCAGCATTTT.

The chain has TRBV10-3 and TRBJ1-5, with D possibly matching TRBD1 (5 bases). This CDR3 region has 16 residues. Germline lookup yields CDR1 ENHRY and CDR2 SYGVKD. V was shortened by 3 bases and J by 0 bases, with 12 bases between the two germline ends. The CDR3 loop reads CAISDRDVYSNQPQHF. As DNA, the CDR3 is TGTGCCATCAGTGACCGGGACGTTTATAGCAATCAGCCCCAGCATTTT.

The genes are TRBV19 and TRBJ1-6, with no clear D. V lost 1 base and J 4 bases, leaving 8 bases between the germline ends. The V gene's germline CDR1 is LNHDA and CDR2 SQIVND (reference sequence). CDR3 size: 15 residues. CDR3 loop: CASSIVPAYNSPLHF. CDR3 bases: TGTGCCAGTAGTATAGTTCCAGCGTATAATTCACCCCTCCACTTT.

The chain has TRBV9 and TRBJ2-7, with a tentative D call TRBD2 (5 bases). The germline V gene encodes CDR1 SGDLS and CDR2 YYNGEE. Between the trimmed V and J ends, which lost 4 bases and 3 bases, there was a span of 11 bases. The CDR3 contains 13 residues. The CDR3 DNA sequence: TGTGCCAGCAGCTCCGGTGGACTCTACGAGCAGTACTTC. Translation gives CASSSGGLYEQYF.

The chain combines TRBV15 with TRBJ2-5; D not certain. Trimming stripped 5 bases from V and 2 bases from J, with 6 bases between. This CDR3 region has 12 residues. CDR1 is LNHNV, CDR2 YYDKDF, per germline (reference sequence). The CDR3 spells CATSPGQETQYF. The CDR3 coding sequence is TGTGCCACCAGCCCAGGACAAGAGACCCAGTACTTC.

The chain recombines TRBV4-3 with TRBJ2-3; TRBD2 aligns across 7 bases. The CDR3 is 16 amino acids. J gave up 5 bases and V 3 bases, and 11 bases lay outside the gene matches. Per the germline V gene, CDR1 is LGHNA and CDR2 is YSLEER. DNA of the CDR3: TGCGCCAGCAGCCAGGGTCCCTCGGGGGGACGAGATACGCAGTATTTT. It codes for CASSQGPSGGRDTQYF.

This chain joins TRBV7-9 and TRBJ2-7; D is unresolved. V dropped 1 base and J dropped 7 bases, with 14 bases sitting between them. The germline CDR1 and CDR2 sequences are SEHNR and FQNEAQ (reference sequence). The CDR3 is 14 amino acids. The CDR3 here is CASSLGPTAYEQYF. As DNA, the CDR3 is TGTGCCAGCAGCTTAGGACCAACCGCTTATGAGCAGTACTTC.

This clone was recorded only once. The chain employs TRBV28 and TRBJ2-1, with TRBD1 as a possible D gene (5 bases). The V end was cut by 2 bases, the J end by 7 bases, with 12 bases between. Germline lookup yields CDR1 MDHEN and CDR2 SYDVKM. CDR3 length equals 14 residues. Here the CDR3 reads CASSLRQGKNEQFF. The CDR3, as DNA: TGTGCCAGCAGTTTACGTCAGGGTAAGAATGAGCAGTTCTTC.